The T cell receptor beta chain under discussion was sequenced for a study of cytomegalovirus exposure and HLA in healthy donors. This CDR3 has 14 residues. Germline CDR1 is LNHDA and CDR2 is SQIVND (reference sequence). Trimming removed 4 bases from V and 0 bases from J, with 9 bases in between. For this clone: Other DNA sequences in this sample translate to the same CDR3.

13 Jbeta primers and 60 Vbeta primers were used for the PCR. Assay used: immunoSEQ multiplex PCR; TCRdb lists only in-frame clones, some missing. The data hold around 150,000 clones, with less than 90% observed a single time. The chain combines TRBV19 with TRBJ1-1, with D possibly TRBD1 on 5 matching bases. This sequence was found in a man aged 40-49 years in good health and CMV-seronegative. Input material: PBMCs. CDR3 DNA: TGTGCCAGTAGTACCGGGACTGTGAACACTGAAGCTTTCTTT. It specifies CASSTGTVNTEAFF.